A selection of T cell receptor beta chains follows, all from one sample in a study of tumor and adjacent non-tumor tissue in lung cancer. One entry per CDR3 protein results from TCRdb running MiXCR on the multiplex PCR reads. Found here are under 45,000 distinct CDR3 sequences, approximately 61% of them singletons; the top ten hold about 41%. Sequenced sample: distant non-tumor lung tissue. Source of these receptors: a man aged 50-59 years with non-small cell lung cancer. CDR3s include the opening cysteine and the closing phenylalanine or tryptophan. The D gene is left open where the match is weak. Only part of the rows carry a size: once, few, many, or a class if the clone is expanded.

TGTGCCAGCAGTTTAGGGGCAGGGTTCACTGAAGCTTTCTTT,CASSLGAGFTEAFF,many,TRBV12-3/TRBV12-4,TRBJ1-1,-
TGTGCTAGCAGGGTCCGGGCGGGGGGATCCGATACGCAGTATTTT,CASRVRAGGSDTQYF,-,TRBV2,TRBJ2-3,TRBD2
TGTGCCAGCAGTGACCCCAGGGACAGGGGGGAAAACGGTCAGCCCCAGCATTTT,CASSDPRDRGENGQPQHF,few,TRBV6-1,TRBJ1-5,TRBD1
TGTGCCAGCAGCTCCATAATCCGGGACAGGACCTACGAGCAGTACTTC,CASSSIIRDRTYEQYF,medium-sized,TRBV5-6,TRBJ2-7,TRBD1
TGCGCCAGCAGCTTCCAGGGGGACCAAGAGACCCAGTACTTC,CASSFQGDQETQYF,few,TRBV5-1,TRBJ2-5,TRBD1
TGTGCCAGCAGTTTAGTCAGGGAGCTAGGTGAGCAGTTCTTC,CASSLVRELGEQFF,medium-sized,TRBV28,TRBJ2-1,-
TGTGCAAGCAGCCCGGAACAGGGGGCCCGTACAGATACGCACTATTTT,CASSPEQGARTDTHYF,-,TRBV5-1,TRBJ2-3,TRBD1
TGTGCCAGCAGCTTAGGTCGGGGGGAGTGGGGTGTCGATGAGCAGTTCTTC,CASSLGRGEWGVDEQFF,few,TRBV11-3,TRBJ2-1,TRBD2
TGTGCCCGCAGCTTAGACTGGCGGCGCTCTGGGGCCAATGTCCTGACTTTC,CARSLDWRRSGANVLTF,-,TRBV11-2,TRBJ2-6,-
TGTGCCAGCAGTGATGAGAGGACTGAAGCTTTCTTT,CASSDERTEAFF,many,TRBV2,TRBJ1-1,-
TGCAGTCCCGTTGGGCACAATGAGCAGTTCTTC,CSPVGHNEQFF,many,TRBV20-1,TRBJ2-1,-
TGTGCCAGCAGTGGACAGGGGAGTAGCACAGATACGCAGTATTTT,CASSGQGSSTDTQYF,many,TRBV12-3/TRBV12-4,TRBJ2-3,TRBD1
TGTGCCAACAGCTTAGGCCCAGGGACAGGGGAGACGTTCGGGGCCAACGTCCTGACTTTC,CANSLGPGTGETFGANVLTF,-,TRBV7-9,TRBJ2-6,TRBD1
TGCAGCGTGGGACAGGGAGGAGATCAGCCCCAGCATTTT,CSVGQGGDQPQHF,many,TRBV29-1,TRBJ1-5,TRBD1
TGCGCCAGCAGCCAAGATGGGGTAGGACAGTGGAGGGGGCAAGAGACCCAGTACTTC,CASSQDGVGQWRGQETQYF,-,TRBV4-1,TRBJ2-5,-
TGTGCCGGCATCTCTGAGGGAACCAATCAGCCCCACCATTTT,CAGISEGTNQPHHF,-,TRBV6-6,TRBJ1-5,-
TGTGCCAGCAGTGACGGGCTGGAACTCAAGCAGTACTTC,CASSDGLELKQYF,-,TRBV2,TRBJ2-7,-
TGTGCCAGCAGTGAAGGTTGGACTAGTGAGCAGTTCTTC,CASSEGWTSEQFF,medium-sized,TRBV6-1,TRBJ2-1,TRBD2